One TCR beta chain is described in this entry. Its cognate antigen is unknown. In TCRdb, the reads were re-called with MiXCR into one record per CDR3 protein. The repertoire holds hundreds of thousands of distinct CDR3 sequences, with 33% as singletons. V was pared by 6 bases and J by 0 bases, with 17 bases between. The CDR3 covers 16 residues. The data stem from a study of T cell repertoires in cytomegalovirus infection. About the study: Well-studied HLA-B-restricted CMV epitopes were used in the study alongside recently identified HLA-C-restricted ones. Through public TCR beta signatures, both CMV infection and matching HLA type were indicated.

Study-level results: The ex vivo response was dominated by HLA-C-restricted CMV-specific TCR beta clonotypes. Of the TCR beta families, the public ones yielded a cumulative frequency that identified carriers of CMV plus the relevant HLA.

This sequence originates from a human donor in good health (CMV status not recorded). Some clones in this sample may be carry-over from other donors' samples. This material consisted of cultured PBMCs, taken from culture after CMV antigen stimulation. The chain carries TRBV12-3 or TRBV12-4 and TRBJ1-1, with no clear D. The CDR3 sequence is CASSPSSRGMNTEAFF. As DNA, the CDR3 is TGTGCCAGCAGCCCCAGCTCACGGGGAATGAACACTGAAGCTTTCTTT.